Below are 2 T cell receptor beta chains sequenced from a single sample in a study of Graves' ophthalmopathy and Graves' hyperthyroidism (dated by TCRdb to the late 2010s). The instrument was an Illumina HiSeq 2000. For repertoire sequencing, the TCR beta CDR3 regions were amplified from RNA transcripts. A first-round RT-PCR used HTBI primers with the Qiagen OneStep RT-PCR kit, followed by a second-round multiplex PCR, size selection and purification. TCRdb cleaned the public reads at Q25 with fastp, built clones with MiXCR and kept in-frame beta chains. Entries are consolidated by CDR3 protein sequence, retaining the most common genes and DNA. The sample includes about 550,000 distinct CDR3 sequences, with 35% to 45% observed a single time. Roughly 4% of the sample is taken by the ten largest. The sequenced material came from peripheral blood or thyroid tissue (not recorded which). These receptors were taken from an adult man with Graves' hyperthyroidism.

The rearrangement joins TRBV29-1 to TRBJ1-2; D gene uncertain. Germline CDR1 SQVTM, CDR2 ANQGSEA. This CDR3 has 13 amino acids. Trimming removed 7 bases from V and 4 bases from J, with 16 bases in between. CDR3 DNA: TGCAGCGGGTCGGACCGACCTGGCTATGGCTACACCTTC. This sequence encodes CSGSDRPGYGYTF.

As regards this clonotype: With a much larger clone just one base away, this may be a read error. The chain combines TRBV20-1 with TRBJ1-4; D is perhaps TRBD1 (6 bases). The CDR3 consists of 15 residues. Germline loops: CDR1 DFQATT, CDR2 SNEGSKA (reference sequence). Trimming removed 0 bases from V and 8 bases from J, with 16 bases in between. CDR3 DNA: TGCAGTGCTAGAGAGACCCCAGGGGCAGACGAAAAACTGTTTTTT. Protein product: CSARETPGADEKLFF.